Following are 15 T cell receptor beta chains from one sample sequenced in a study of OX40 agonist ivuxolimab in advanced cancers. Here immunoSEQ multiplex PCR was the method, and the copy in TCRdb shows in-frame clones only, minus some. The repertoire consists of approximately 45,000 clones, with 80% to 90% occurring once and the leading ten covering roughly half. The sample consisted of CD4+ or CD8+ T cells sorted from blood, taken in a trial of the OX40 agonist ivuxolimab. The origin of the receptors is an adult with an advanced solid tumor such as melanoma, head and neck, liver or kidney cancer.

The CDR3 is CASSLERGMPGNTIYF. Here the CDR3 DNA reads TGTGCCAGCAGCTTAGAAAGGGGAATGCCTGGAAACACCATATATTTT. The chain links TRBV11-2 to TRBJ1-3; D may be TRBD1 (5 bases). The V gene lost 0 bases and the J gene lost 2 bases, with 11 bases spanning the gap. Germline V CDR1 and CDR2: SGHAT, FQNNGV. CDR3 length: 16 residues.

Only one count was recorded for this clone. J is TRBJ2-5 and V is TRBV12-5; TRBD2 matches at 7 bases. Trimming cost V 1 base and J 9 bases; bases outside gene matches: 5. The germline V gene encodes CDR1 LGHNT and CDR2 FRNRAP. There are 13 residues in the CDR3. The CDR3 DNA reads as TGTGCTAGTGGTTTGGCCCTGGGAGGGTCCCAGTACTTC. Its translation: CASGLALGGSQYF. Using reference TRBV12-5 and TRBJ2-5 for the parts outside the CDR3, the full variable domain is DARVTQTPRHKVTEMGQEVTMRCQPILGHNTVFWYRQTMMQGLELLAYFRNRAPLDDSGMPKDRFSAEMPDATLATLKIQPSEPRDSAVYFCASGLALGGSQYFGPGTRLLVL.

This clone came up a few times. The chain carries TRBV30 and TRBJ1-2; 7 bases line up with TRBD1. The J segment lost 6 bases and the V segment lost 2 bases, leaving 15 bases of the junction unmatched. The germline CDR1 and CDR2 sequences are GTSNPN and SVGIG (reference sequence). The CDR3 loop spans 16 amino acids. CDR3 nucleotides: TGTGCCTGGAGTATTGCCCCGTTCCGGGACAGAAATGGCTACACCTTC. Amino acid sequence: CAWSIAPFRDRNGYTF.

The CDR3 sequence is CAWSVLRRGGYGYTF. Written as DNA, the CDR3 is TGTGCCTGGAGTGTACTTAGACGGGGAGGTTATGGCTACACCTTC. J is TRBJ1-2 and V is TRBV30; D not resolved. V was shortened by 0 bases and J by 5 bases, with 16 bases between the two germline ends. The germline V gene encodes CDR1 GTSNPN and CDR2 SVGIG (reference sequence). The CDR3 runs 15 residues. The whole variable domain, remainder taken from reference TRBV30 and TRBJ1-2, is SQTIHQWPATLVQPVGSPLSLECTVEGTSNPNLYWYRQAAGRGLQLLFYSVGIGQISSEVPQNLSASRPQDRQFILSSKKLLLSDSGFYLCAWSVLRRGGYGYTFGSGTRLTVV.

The genes are TRBV28 and TRBJ1-2; D is unclear. The V end was cut by 5 bases, the J end by 0 bases, with 7 bases between. This CDR3 has 13 amino acids. Germline lookup yields CDR1 MDHEN and CDR2 SYDVKM. The CDR3 region is CASSPDSNYGYTF. For the CDR3, the DNA is TGTGCCAGCAGTCCGGACTCTAACTATGGCTACACCTTC.

As regards this clone: At one of its ends the junction is not consistent with the germline gene, which may arise from a read error. This chain links TRBV5-3 with TRBJ2-6; unclear D gene. TRBV5-3 is flagged as an ORF with uncertain function. CDR3 size: 15 residues. DNA of the CDR3: TGTGCCAGCAGCTTTAGGTGGGCCGGGGCCAACGTCCTGACTTTC. Translated: CASSFRWAGANVLTF.

V gene TRBV29-1 combines with J gene TRBJ2-7; 7 bases agree with TRBD2. This CDR3 region has 14 residues. Germline loops: CDR1 SQVTM, CDR2 ANQGSEA. The junction had 7 bases not matched to a gene; V was cut back by 5 bases and J by 0 bases. The CDR3 bases are TGCAGCGTTCGAACTAGCGCCGGCTCCTACGAGCAGTACTTC. Translated: CSVRTSAGSYEQYF.

The chain recombines TRBV27 with TRBJ1-2, with TRBD1 identical over 7 bases. J lost 0 bases, V lost 6 bases, and 7 bases had no gene match. The length of the CDR3 is 15 residues. Germline CDR1 is MNHEY and CDR2 is SMNVEV (reference sequence). The CDR3 region has the DNA TGTGCCAGCAGCCCTGGGACAGTTGCTAACTATGGCTACACCTTC. As protein: CASSPGTVANYGYTF.

V gene TRBV6-1 combines with J gene TRBJ2-7, with 12 bases fitting TRBD2. The length of the CDR3 is 14 residues. Germline lookup yields CDR1 MNHNS and CDR2 SASEGT. V trimming: 6 bases; J trimming: 7 bases; junction bases outside the gene matches: 7. In DNA, the CDR3 is TGTGCCAGCAGCCGACTAGCGGGAGCGGGTGAGCAGTACTTC. As protein: CASSRLAGAGEQYF.

J is TRBJ2-5 and V is TRBV7-6, with D unclear. With 3 bases removed from V and 1 base from J, the gap between germline ends came to 0 bases. Germline V CDR1 and CDR2: SGHVS, FNYEAQ. CDR3 size: 11 residues. CDR3 nucleotides: TGTGCCAGCAGCTTCCAAGAGACCCAGTACTTC. Encoded protein: CASSFQETQYF.

This clone was detected once. The J gene is TRBJ1-3, the V gene TRBV19; weak D call: TRBD1 (5 bases). The CDR3 has 16 amino acids. Deletions cut 5 bases from V and 0 bases from J, with 14 bases between. The germline V gene encodes CDR1 LNHDA and CDR2 SQIVND (reference sequence). Written as DNA, the CDR3 is TGTGCCAGTAGTCCATCCGACAGAGCCTCTGGAAACACCATATATTTT. Its translation is CASSPSDRASGNTIYF.

This clone has just one count. The chain combines TRBV11-2 with TRBJ2-7; a weak D match, TRBD1 (6 bases). Trimming removed 2 bases at V and 6 bases at J, with 8 bases between. This CDR3 has 12 residues. The germline CDR1 and CDR2 sequences are SGHAT and FQNNGV. Here the CDR3 DNA reads TGTGCCAGCAGCTTACAGGGGAGCGAGCAGTACTTC. Translating gives CASSLQGSEQYF.

The genes are TRBV29-1 and TRBJ1-5; D gene uncertain. The V gene's germline CDR1 is SQVTM and CDR2 ANQGSEA. V was trimmed by 4 bases and J by 0 bases, leaving 4 bases between them. The CDR3 consists of 12 residues. For the CDR3, the DNA is TGCAGCGTTGGCGATAGCAATCAGCCCCAGCATTTT. Translation gives CSVGDSNQPQHF.

This clone was seen a handful of times. The rearrangement joins TRBV11-2 to TRBJ2-7; D is undetermined. In germline, CDR1 is SGHAT, CDR2 FQNNGV. Trimming removed 4 bases from V and 0 bases from J, with 10 bases in between. The CDR3 consists of 14 residues. This CDR3 reads CASSSASGSYEQYF. CDR3 in DNA: TGTGCCAGCAGCTCAGCGTCAGGCTCCTACGAGCAGTACTTC.

In DNA, the CDR3 is TGTGCCAGCAGTTACGCCGGCGGGGGCAGGCCCGGGGAGCTGTTTTTT. Protein product: CASSYAGGGRPGELFF. J is TRBJ2-2 and V is TRBV6-5; a possible D gene is TRBD2 (7 bases). Trimming stripped 2 bases from V and 6 bases from J, with 16 bases between. Per the germline V gene, CDR1 is MNHEY and CDR2 is SVGAGI. The CDR3 is made up of 16 amino acids.